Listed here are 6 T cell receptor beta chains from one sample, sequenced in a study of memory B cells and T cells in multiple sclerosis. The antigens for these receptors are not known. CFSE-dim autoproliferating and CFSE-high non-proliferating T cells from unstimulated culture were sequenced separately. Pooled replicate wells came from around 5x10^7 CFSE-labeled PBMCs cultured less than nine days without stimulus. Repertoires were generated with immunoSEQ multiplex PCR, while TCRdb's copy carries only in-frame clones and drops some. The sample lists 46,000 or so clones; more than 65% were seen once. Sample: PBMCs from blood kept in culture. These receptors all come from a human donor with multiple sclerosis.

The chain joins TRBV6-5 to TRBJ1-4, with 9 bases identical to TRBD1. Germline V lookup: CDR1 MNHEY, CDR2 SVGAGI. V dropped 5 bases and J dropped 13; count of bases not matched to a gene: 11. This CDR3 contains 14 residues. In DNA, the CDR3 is TGTGCCAGCAGTACACAGGGGGCAGGTCGTCTACTGTTTTTT. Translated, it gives CASSTQGAGRLLFF.

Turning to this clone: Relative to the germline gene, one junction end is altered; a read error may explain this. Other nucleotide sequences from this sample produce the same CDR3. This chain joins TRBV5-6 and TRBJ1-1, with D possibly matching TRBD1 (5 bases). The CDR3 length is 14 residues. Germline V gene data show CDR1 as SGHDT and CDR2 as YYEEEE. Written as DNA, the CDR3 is TGTGCCAGCAGCTTTGAAGGGGTAATAACTGAAGCTTTCTTC. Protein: CASSFEGVITEAFF.

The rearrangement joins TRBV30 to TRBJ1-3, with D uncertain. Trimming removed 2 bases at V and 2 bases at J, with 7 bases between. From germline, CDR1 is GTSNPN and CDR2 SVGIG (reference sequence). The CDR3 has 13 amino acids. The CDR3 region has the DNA TGTGCCTGGAGTCCAGGACCTGGAAACACCATATATTTT. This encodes CAWSPGPGNTIYF. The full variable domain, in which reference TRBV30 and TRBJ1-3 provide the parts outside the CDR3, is SQTIHQWPATLVQPVGSPLSLECTVEGTSNPNLYWYRQAAGRGLQLLFYSVGIGQISSEVPQNLSASRPQDRQFILSSKKLLLSDSGFYLCAWSPGPGNTIYFGEGSWLTVV.

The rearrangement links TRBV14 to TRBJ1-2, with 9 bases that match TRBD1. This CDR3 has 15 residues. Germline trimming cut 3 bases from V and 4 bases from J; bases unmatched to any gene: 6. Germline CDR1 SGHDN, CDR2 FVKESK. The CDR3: CASSQRTGAFYGYTF. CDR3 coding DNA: TGTGCCAGCAGCCAGAGGACAGGGGCGTTCTATGGCTACACCTTC. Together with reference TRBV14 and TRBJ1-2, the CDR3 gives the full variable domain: EAGVTQFPSHSVIEKGQTVTLRCDPISGHDNLYWYRRVMGKEIKFLLHFVKESKQDESGMPNNRFLAERTGGTYSTLKVQPAELEDSGVYFCASSQRTGAFYGYTFGSGTRLTVV.

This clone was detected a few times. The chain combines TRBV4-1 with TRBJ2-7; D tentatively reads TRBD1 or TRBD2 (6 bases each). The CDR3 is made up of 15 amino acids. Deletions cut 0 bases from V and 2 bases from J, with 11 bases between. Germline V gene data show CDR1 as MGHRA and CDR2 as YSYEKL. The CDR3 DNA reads TGCGCCAGCAGCCAAGATGAGGGGGGACCCTACGAGCAGTACTTC. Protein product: CASSQDEGGPYEQYF.

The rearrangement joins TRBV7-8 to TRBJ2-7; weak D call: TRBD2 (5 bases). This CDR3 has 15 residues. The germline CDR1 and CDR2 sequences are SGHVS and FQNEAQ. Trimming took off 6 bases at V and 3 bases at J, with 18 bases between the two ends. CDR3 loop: CASSLNSGGLYEQYF. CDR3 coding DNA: TGTGCCAGCAGTTTAAACAGCGGAGGCCTCTACGAGCAGTACTTC.